This T cell receptor (beta chain) stems from a study of shared clonotypes between healthy human individuals. The naive CD8 fraction comprised CD45RO-negative cells positively selected for CCR7 and excluded terminally differentiated effector memory CD45RA+ cells. All donors qualified as healthy HIV-negative adults and had experienced no recent acute infections or vaccinations. This clone occurred once. Sequenced by immunoSEQ multiplex PCR; TCRdb stores in-frame clones only, minus some. The table records roughly 1,800,000 clones, about 95% of them present only once. V was cut by 0 bases and J by 3 bases, with 18 bases left in between. CDR1 SQVTM and CDR2 ANQGSEA come from the germline V gene. The CDR3 has 18 amino acids.

V usage is TRBV29-1 and J usage is TRBJ2-6, with D perhaps TRBD2 (6 bases). The receptor comes from a man aged 18-30 years in good health. The source material was naive CD8+ T cells sorted from blood. In DNA, the CDR3 is TGCAGCGTTGAAGAAGCCGGGACTCGGCCTCGTGGGGCCAACGTCCTGACTTTC. It yields the protein CSVEEAGTRPRGANVLTF.